Included here is one T cell receptor (beta chain) sequence, with context. This entry comes from a study of blood T cell repertoires in COVID-19. Whole-study context: Acute-phase and convalescent COVID-19 samples originated in the United States, Italy and Spain. T cells, B-cell-depleted T cells, or PBMCs provided the cDNA or gDNA that served as material.

The germline gives CDR1 MDHEN, CDR2 SYDVKM. J was trimmed by 0 bases and V by 6 bases; bases with no gene match: 6. The CDR3 sequence is 16 residues long. Original data processing: Scientists estimated how many nucleated cells there were by amplifying reference gene primers. Measured with immunoSEQ multiplex PCR; TCRdb has only the in-frame clones, and not every one. That table is the source of V, J and clone size, and D and trimming were worked out from the DNA. The sample shows roughly 130,000 clones, 80% to 90% of them seen only once. This clonotype was obtained from a woman aged 55-69 years with acute or convalescent COVID-19. The rearrangement joins TRBV28 to TRBJ2-1; 9 nucleotides match TRBD2. Material: peripheral blood. CDR3 sequence: CASSPSGTSSYNEQFF. The CDR3 DNA reads as TGTGCCAGCAGCCCTAGCGGGACCAGCTCCTACAATGAGCAGTTCTTC.